The next 29 T cell receptor beta chains were all read from a single sample in a study of T cell responses to AZD1222 COVID-19 vaccine. The data were produced by immunoSEQ multiplex PCR, yet TCRdb's version contains in-frame clones alone and is incomplete. Among 180,000 or so clones listed, roughly 91% were seen once. This specimen consisted of peripheral blood, obtained 28 days after the second dose of the MenACWY control vaccine. The source is an adult who received the MenACWY meningococcal vaccine as a control.

The gene calls are TRBV7-2 and TRBJ1-2; D is undetermined. The CDR3 is 12 amino acids. Trimming shortened V by 5 bases and J by 7 bases, and 11 bases separated the two germline ends. Per the germline V gene, CDR1 is SGHTA and CDR2 is FQGNSA. CDR3 sequence: CASSHTSGGYTF. In nucleotides, the CDR3 is TGTGCCAGCAGCCACACGTCTGGTGGCTACACCTTC.

V and J are TRBV3-1 (or the pseudogene TRBV3-2) and TRBJ1-1; 10 bases fit TRBD1. V lost 1 base to trimming and J lost 4 bases; unmatched junction nucleotides: 3. The CDR3 runs to 15 residues. CDR1 LGHDT and CDR2 YNNKEL come from the germline V gene (reference sequence). CDR3 nucleotides: TGTGCCAGCAGCCAAGGGGACAGGGGAGGCACTGAAGCTTTCTTT. This encodes CASSQGDRGGTEAFF.

J is TRBJ2-7 and V is TRBV11-2; possibly TRBD2 for D (6 bases). The CDR3 is 14 residues long. Per germline, CDR1 SGHAT and CDR2 FQNNGV. Trimming took off 6 bases at V and 0 bases at J, with 12 bases between the two ends. The CDR3 nucleotides read TGTGCCAGCAGGGTGGGACTGAGCTCCTACGAGCAGTACTTC. It specifies CASRVGLSSYEQYF.

The gene calls are TRBV7-9 and TRBJ1-2; D call uncertain. Trimming removed 5 bases at V and 8 bases at J, with 12 bases between. The CDR3 contains 12 residues. Germline V gene sequence: CDR1 SEHNR, CDR2 FQNEAQ (reference sequence). The CDR3 reads CASSPPVDGYTF. The CDR3 region has the DNA TGTGCCAGCAGCCCTCCAGTCGACGGCTACACCTTC.

This sequence joins TRBV28 and TRBJ1-5; 8 bases align to TRBD1. Trimming cost V 6 bases and J 6 bases; bases outside gene matches: 7. Germline V lookup: CDR1 MDHEN, CDR2 SYDVKM. This CDR3 has 14 residues. The chain's CDR3 is CASRDRGNAQPQHF. The CDR3 DNA follows: TGTGCCAGCAGAGACAGGGGAAATGCTCAGCCCCAGCATTTT.

The CDR3 DNA follows: TGCGCCAGCAGCCAGGTGACAGGGTCTGGAGGCTACACCTTC. Translated: CASSQVTGSGGYTF. This chain uses TRBV5-1 with TRBJ1-2; 7 bases fit TRBD1. CDR1 SGHRS and CDR2 YFSETQ come from the germline V gene. The CDR3 has 14 residues. Losses at the gene ends were 4 bases for V and 8 bases for J; bases not matched to a gene: 11.

The genes are TRBV20-1 and TRBJ1-3; D unresolved. CDR1 is DFQATT and CDR2 is SNEGSKA in the germline V gene (reference sequence). The length of the CDR3 is 14 residues. Between the trimmed V and J ends, which lost 3 bases and 0 bases, there was a span of 9 bases. CDR3: CSASDRHSGNTIYF. CDR3 DNA: TGCAGTGCTAGTGACCGTCACTCTGGAAACACCATATATTTT.

The chain uses TRBV5-1 and TRBJ1-2; D gene ambiguous. The V gene's germline CDR1 is SGHRS and CDR2 YFSETQ. The germline V and J ends were trimmed by 0 bases and 8 bases, with 14 bases remaining between them. CDR3 length: 14 amino acids. The CDR3 coding sequence is TGCGCCAGCAGCTTGGCCGAGGCAGGTGGAGGCTACACCTTC. The encoded protein is CASSLAEAGGGYTF. The full variable domain, in which reference TRBV5-1 and TRBJ1-2 provide the parts outside the CDR3, is KAGVTQTPRYLIKTRGQQVTLSCSPISGHRSVSWYQQTPGQGLQFLFEYFSETQRNKGNFPGRFSGRQFSNSRSEMNVSTLELGDSALYLCASSLAEAGGGYTFGSGTRLTVV.

The chain employs TRBV30 and TRBJ1-1, with D possibly matching TRBD1 (5 bases). V was pared by 2 bases and J by 2 bases, with 6 bases between. Germline V gene lookup returns CDR1 GTSNPN and CDR2 SVGIG (reference sequence). The CDR3 runs to 12 residues. The CDR3 reads CAWSRDNTEAFF. In nucleotides, the CDR3 is TGTGCCTGGAGTCGGGACAACACTGAAGCTTTCTTT.

The genes are TRBV3-1 (or the pseudogene TRBV3-2) and TRBJ2-7; either TRBD1 or TRBD2 may fit D (6 bases each). CDR1 is LGHDT, CDR2 YNNKEL, per germline (reference sequence). Trimming took 4 bases from V and 2 from J, leaving 15 bases between them. This CDR3 is built from 15 residues. This CDR3 reads CASSRLGGGPYEQYF. CDR3 coding DNA: TGTGCCAGCAGCCGGCTCGGAGGGGGTCCCTACGAGCAGTACTTC.

The chain recombines TRBV28 with TRBJ1-6; no reliable D call. In germline, CDR1 is MDHEN, CDR2 SYDVKM. The length of the CDR3 is 16 residues. Trimming stripped 2 bases from V and 7 bases from J, with 15 bases between. The CDR3 is CASSLPQWGGNSPLHF. The CDR3 region has the DNA TGTGCCAGCAGTTTACCCCAGTGGGGAGGAAATTCACCCCTCCACTTT.

This chain uses TRBV19 with TRBJ2-7; weak D call: TRBD2 (5 bases). The germline V and J ends were trimmed by 4 bases and 6 bases, with 13 bases remaining between them. The germline CDR1 and CDR2 sequences are LNHDA and SQIVND (reference sequence). This CDR3 contains 13 residues. CDR3 in DNA: TGTGCCAGTAGTACGGGAACCTTACGCGAGCAGTACTTC. Translating gives CASSTGTLREQYF. Full variable domain (remainder filled in from reference TRBV19 and TRBJ2-7): DGGITQSPKYLFRKEGQNVTLSCEQNLNHDAMYWYRQDPGQGLRLIYYSQIVNDFQKGDIAEGYSVSREKKESFPLTVTSAQKNPTAFYLCASSTGTLREQYFGPGTRLTVT.

The V call is TRBV3-1 (or the pseudogene TRBV3-2), the J call TRBJ1-1; D unclear. The CDR3 contains 13 residues. V lost 1 base and J lost 4, with 7 bases in between. Germline V CDR1 and CDR2: LGHDT, YNNKEL (reference sequence). CDR3 loop: CASSQVMATEAFF. The CDR3, as DNA: TGTGCCAGCAGCCAAGTAATGGCCACTGAAGCTTTCTTT.

As for this clone: The same CDR3 also results from other DNA sequences found in this sample. The chain is built from TRBV2 and TRBJ1-1; 9 bases match TRBD1. The germline V gene encodes CDR1 SNHLY and CDR2 FYNNEI. The CDR3 is made up of 14 amino acids. With V trimmed by 8 bases and J by 1 base, 5 bases remained unmatched. The DNA of the CDR3 is TGTGCCAGCTCAAAGGGACAGGGGAACACTGAAGCTTTCTTT. Protein product: CASSKGQGNTEAFF.

The V and J genes are TRBV2 and TRBJ2-1; D possibly corresponds to TRBD2 (5 bases). V lost 7 bases, J lost 6 bases, and 13 bases lay in between. The CDR3 is 13 amino acids. Looked up from germline, CDR1 is SNHLY and CDR2 is FYNNEI. The CDR3 region is CASIEGWVNEQFF. The CDR3 nucleotides read TGTGCCAGCATAGAGGGTTGGGTCAATGAGCAGTTCTTC.

The V and J genes are TRBV18 and TRBJ2-7; D uncertain. CDR1 and CDR2 (germline): KGHSH, LQKENI. The CDR3 is 13 residues long. V was pared by 2 bases and J by 6 bases, with 11 bases between. The CDR3 nucleotides are TGTGCCAGCTCACCAATGGAGTCTGGCGAGCAGTACTTC. This encodes CASSPMESGEQYF.

The gene calls are TRBV2 and TRBJ1-1; D gene unclear. The CDR3 runs to 13 residues. V shed 8 bases and J shed 1 base, with 11 bases lying between them. CDR1 is SNHLY and CDR2 is FYNNEI in the germline V gene. The CDR3 reads CASLILGNTEAFF. CDR3 nucleotide sequence: TGTGCCAGCTTGATCCTCGGGAACACTGAAGCTTTCTTT.

The chain employs TRBV4-2 and TRBJ2-2; 10 nucleotides agree with TRBD1. Looked up from germline, CDR1 is LGHNA and CDR2 is YNFKEQ. There are 18 residues in the CDR3. V shed 3 bases and J 4 bases; nucleotides not matched to a gene: 11. CDR3 in amino acids: CASSHIRQGAFSTGELFF. The CDR3 bases are TGTGCCAGCAGCCATATTCGACAGGGGGCGTTTTCCACCGGGGAGCTGTTTTTT.

CDR3 residues: CASSFYLGQANYGYTF. The CDR3 DNA sequence: TGTGCCAGCAGCTTTTATCTGGGACAGGCTAACTATGGCTACACCTTC. This chain joins TRBV5-8 and TRBJ1-2, with 8 bases that match TRBD1. With V trimmed by 2 bases and J by 0 bases, 6 bases remained unmatched. In germline, CDR1 is SGHTS, CDR2 YDEGEE. CDR3 length: 16 amino acids.

This rearrangement joins TRBV24-1 to TRBJ2-1; TRBD2 aligns across 8 bases. J gave up 0 bases and V 2 bases, and 11 bases lay outside the gene matches. The CDR3 extends over 19 amino acids. Germline V gene sequence: CDR1 KGHDR, CDR2 SFDVKD. This CDR3 is CATSDSSIVAGFSYNEQFF. CDR3 in DNA: TGTGCCACCAGTGATTCGTCTATAGTAGCGGGGTTCTCCTACAATGAGCAGTTCTTC.

CDR3 loop: CSVGVGTGSPFNYGYTF. The CDR3 nucleotides read TGCAGCGTGGGGGTCGGGACAGGTTCCCCCTTTAACTATGGCTACACCTTC. J is TRBJ1-2 and V is TRBV29-1; the match to TRBD1 covers 8 bases. CDR1 SQVTM and CDR2 ANQGSEA come from the germline V gene. The J segment lost 1 base and the V segment lost 6 bases, leaving 16 bases of the junction unmatched. CDR3 length: 17 residues.

For the CDR3, the DNA is TGTGCCAGCAGCCAAGATAGAGGACAAGTCCCTTTCTTT. Translation: CASSQDRGQVPFF. This sequence joins TRBV3-1 (or the pseudogene TRBV3-2) and TRBJ1-1; D might be TRBD1 (5 bases). CDR3 length: 13 residues. V lost 0 bases, J lost 12 bases, and 14 bases lay in between. Germline-derived CDR1 and CDR2 are LGHDT and YNNKEL (reference sequence).

V and J are TRBV5-1 and TRBJ2-7; TRBD1 agrees at 8 bases. The CDR3 contains 14 residues. CDR1 and CDR2 from the germline V gene are SGHRS and YFSETQ. The V gene end was trimmed by 2 bases and the J gene end by 7 bases; junction bases not matched to a gene: 8. CDR3 sequence reads: CASSFNGQGLEQYF. For the CDR3, the DNA is TGCGCCAGCAGCTTTAACGGACAGGGCCTGGAGCAGTACTTC.

The rearrangement joins TRBV19 to TRBJ1-6; D ambiguous. The CDR3 has 14 residues. V was clipped by 7 bases and J by 6 bases, with 13 bases between them. Germline assignment: CDR1 LNHDA and CDR2 SQIVND (reference sequence). Written as DNA, the CDR3 is TGTGCCAGTATAAGCCGGGAACGTAATTCACCCCTCCACTTT. Translating gives CASISRERNSPLHF.

This clone was seen a single time. The rearrangement joins TRBV6-1 to TRBJ1-2; D not resolved. Trimming pared 0 bases from V and 5 bases from J, leaving 7 bases between. The CDR3 extends over 13 amino acids. The germline V gene encodes CDR1 MNHNS and CDR2 SASEGT. The CDR3 protein is CASSEADPYGYTF. Written as DNA, the CDR3 is TGTGCCAGCAGTGAAGCCGACCCTTATGGCTACACCTTC.

A single count supports this clone. The rearrangement joins TRBV5-4 to TRBJ2-7, with 10 nucleotides matching TRBD1. Trimming at V came to 5 bases and at J to 1 base, leaving 3 bases not matched to a gene. The germline V gene has CDR1 SGHNT and CDR2 YYREEE (reference sequence). This CDR3 has 14 amino acids. The CDR3 sequence is CASRTGGGSYEQYF. The CDR3 nucleotides are TGTGCCAGCAGGACAGGGGGCGGGTCCTACGAGCAGTACTTC. The full variable domain, its missing parts supplied by reference TRBV5-4 and TRBJ2-7, is ETGVTQSPTHLIKTRGQQVTLRCSSQSGHNTVSWYQQALGQGPQFIFQYYREEENGRGNFPPRFSGLQFPNYSSELNVNALELDDSALYLCASRTGGGSYEQYFGPGTRLTVT.

The chain has TRBV2 and TRBJ1-2; 8 bases fit TRBD1. Germline V gene lookup returns CDR1 SNHLY and CDR2 FYNNEI. With V trimmed by 7 bases and J by 4 bases, 11 bases remained unmatched. The CDR3 consists of 15 residues. The CDR3 sequence: CASTRGQGPSYGYTF. CDR3 sequence (DNA): TGTGCCAGCACCAGGGGGCAGGGTCCTTCCTATGGCTACACCTTC.

DNA for the CDR3: TGTGCCATCAGCGGGGGGGACAGTAGCAATCAGCCCCAGCATTTT. Its translation is CAISGGDSSNQPQHF. The J gene is TRBJ1-5, the V gene TRBV10-3; 7 bases line up with TRBD1. The germline V gene has CDR1 ENHRY and CDR2 SYGVKD. V was pared by 6 bases and J by 0 bases, with 5 bases of the junction left unmatched. CDR3 length: 15 residues.

The V call is TRBV19, the J call TRBJ1-1; D not resolved. V was pared by 5 bases and J by 7 bases, with 11 bases between. This CDR3 has 12 residues. CDR1 and CDR2 from the germline V gene are LNHDA and SQIVND (reference sequence). The CDR3 loop reads CASSARAHEAFF. CDR3 in DNA: TGTGCCAGTAGTGCCCGGGCCCATGAAGCTTTCTTT.